In this sample, the clone carrying this T cell receptor (beta chain) turned up once. Its cognate antigen is unknown. Using quantitative 5'-RACE with molecular barcodes, the authors made TCR beta libraries. TCRdb recomputed calls from the 5' RACE reads with MiXCR, one row per CDR3 protein. The sample records over 400,000 distinct CDR3 sequences, 25% to 30% being singletons. The data were taken from a study of CD8 T cells in ankylosing spondylitis. General study findings and limits: Previous work reported some of these motif variants in the synovial fluid and blood of reactive arthritis. A TCR beta motif of 7 to 9 highly homologous variants seemed to mark ankylosing spondylitis blood.

Per the germline V gene, CDR1 is LNHDA and CDR2 is SQIVND (reference sequence). V dropped 8 bases and J dropped 3 bases, with 13 bases sitting between them. CDR3 length: 14 amino acids. The chain joins TRBV19 to TRBJ2-2; perhaps D is TRBD1 or TRBD2 (6 bases each). Sequenced sample: blood, either unsorted or a sorted T cell fraction (not recorded which). This receptor was taken from a male donor with ankylosing spondylitis. In nucleotides, the CDR3 is TGTGCCAGTCGGGGGCCCCGGGACACCGGGGAGCTGTTTTTT. Protein product: CASRGPRDTGELFF.